The 25 T cell receptor beta chains reported below all come from one sample, sequenced in a study of post-analysis software for immune sequencing data. Study-wide results and limits: Five or six TRBV segments were more frequent in patients than controls; TRBV5-6, TRBV5-1 and TRBV20-1 belonged to this group.

Their specific antigens are unknown. The authors incorporated unique molecular identifiers into the TCR beta cDNA libraries. TCRdb re-derived calls from the PCR reads in MiXCR, one entry per CDR3 protein. This sample has 700,000 to 800,000 distinct CDR3 sequences, with approximately 30% found just once. The sample comprised blood. The receptors were sampled from a girl aged 5-17 years with multiple sclerosis.

V usage is TRBV11-2 and J usage is TRBJ2-7; D is unclear. The tail of the sequence fits TRBJ2-5 better, so the J call may be wrong. From germline, CDR1 is SGHAT and CDR2 FQNNGV. The CDR3 loop spans 12 amino acids. The CDR3 is CASSLRFETQYF. CDR3 nucleotides: TGTGCCAGCAGCTTGCGGTTTGAGACCCAGTACTTC.

The V call is TRBV27, the J call TRBJ2-7, with 13 bases aligning to TRBD2. The CDR3 is made up of 15 amino acids. Trimming at V came to 7 bases and at J to 5 bases, leaving 8 bases not matched to a gene. Germline values: CDR1 MNHEY, CDR2 SMNVEV (reference sequence). The CDR3 sequence is CASKSPGTSGDEQYF. DNA of the CDR3: TGTGCCAGCAAAAGCCCCGGGACTAGCGGGGACGAGCAGTACTTC.

In its sample, this clonotype was seen a few times. The V call is TRBV20-1, the J call TRBJ2-7; no definite D call. The CDR3 is 15 residues long. V was pared by 0 bases and J by 1 base, with 13 bases between. Germline V gene sequence: CDR1 DFQATT, CDR2 SNEGSKA (reference sequence). CDR3 nucleotide sequence: TGCAGTGCTAGAGAAGTGTGGGCAGTTTCCTACGAGCAGTACTTC. This codes for CSAREVWAVSYEQYF.

This chain uses TRBV6-5 with TRBJ2-7; tentatively, D is TRBD2 (5 bases). The CDR3 runs to 18 residues. V was trimmed by 4 bases and J by 2 bases, leaving 24 bases between them. The V gene's germline CDR1 is MNHEY and CDR2 SVGAGI. The CDR3 spells CASSSQRPFGVGAYEQYF. The CDR3 DNA is TGTGCCAGCAGTTCCCAGAGACCTTTTGGTGTGGGAGCCTACGAGCAGTACTTC.

The V call is TRBV12-3 or TRBV12-4, the J call TRBJ2-3, with D tentatively TRBD2 (5 bases). This CDR3 has 14 residues. V was pared by 5 bases and J by 4 bases, with 13 bases between. In nucleotides, the CDR3 is TGTGCCAGCAGTCCGGGGTTTAGCGCAGATACGCAGTATTTT. Its protein is CASSPGFSADTQYF.

Only a few counts were recorded for this clonotype. The rearrangement uses TRBV27 and TRBJ1-1; no firm D call. The germline V gene has CDR1 MNHEY and CDR2 SMNVEV (reference sequence). CDR3 size: 13 residues. V was shortened by 4 bases and J by 8 bases, with 14 bases between the two germline ends. CDR3: CASSYDGRQEAFF. Written as DNA, the CDR3 is TGTGCCAGCAGTTACGACGGACGTCAGGAAGCTTTCTTT.

This clonotype was counted only a few times. The gene calls are TRBV4-1 and TRBJ1-1; 7 positions match TRBD1. Unmatched junction bases numbered 4, after V lost 2 bases and J lost 1 base. This CDR3 has 15 residues. Germline V gene lookup returns CDR1 MGHRA and CDR2 YSYEKL. The CDR3 spells CASSQSGQPNTEAFF. The CDR3 DNA follows: TGCGCCAGCAGCCAATCGGGACAGCCGAACACTGAAGCTTTCTTT.

In this sample, this clonotype turned up many times. V gene TRBV7-9 combines with J gene TRBJ2-1, with 9 nucleotides matching TRBD2. The CDR3 has 17 residues. The germline V gene encodes CDR1 SEHNR and CDR2 FQNEAQ (reference sequence). V shed 2 bases, J shed 0 bases, and the junction held 5 bases outside the gene matches. The CDR3 sequence is CASSLRGSGSSYNEQFF. CDR3 bases: TGTGCCAGCAGCTTAAGGGGTAGCGGGAGCTCCTACAATGAGCAGTTCTTC. The full variable domain, rest sourced from reference TRBV7-9 and TRBJ2-1, is DTGVSQNPRHKITKRGQNVTFRCDPISEHNRLYWYRQTLGQGPEFLTYFQNEAQLEKSRLLSDRFSAERPKGSFSTLEIQRTEQGDSAMYLCASSLRGSGSSYNEQFFGPGTRLTVL.

The table lists this clonotype with a few counts. This chain joins TRBV11-2 and TRBJ1-2; no firm D call. V dropped 3 bases and J dropped 5 bases, with 10 bases sitting between them. There are 13 residues in the CDR3. CDR1 and CDR2 (germline): SGHAT, FQNNGV. The chain's CDR3 is CASSFQVAYGYTF. The CDR3 DNA follows: TGTGCCAGCAGCTTCCAGGTGGCTTATGGCTACACCTTC.

This clonotype was seen a few times. The genes are TRBV7-9 and TRBJ1-1; 7 bases match TRBD1. The CDR3 has 15 residues. CDR1 is SEHNR, CDR2 FQNEAQ, per germline (reference sequence). V lost 5 bases to trimming and J lost 6 bases; unmatched junction nucleotides: 12. CDR3 sequence reads: CASSGRTGFSSEAFF. The CDR3 nucleotides are TGTGCCAGCAGCGGTAGGACAGGCTTCTCGTCTGAAGCTTTCTTT.

This clonotype has only a few counts. A junction end diverges from the germline sequence, so it may reflect a read error. The chain is built from TRBV10-3 and TRBJ2-7; the match to TRBD2 covers 12 bases. The germline gives CDR1 ENHRY, CDR2 SYGVKD. This CDR3 has 13 residues. In DNA form, the CDR3 reads TGTGCCGTCAGAACTAGCGGGAGGTACGAGCAGTACTTC. This encodes CAVRTSGRYEQYF.

This clonotype was observed many times. The chain carries TRBV29-1 and TRBJ2-1; 9 bases are shared with TRBD1. Unmatched junction bases numbered 5, after V lost 0 bases and J lost 8 bases. CDR1 is SQVTM, CDR2 ANQGSEA, per germline. CDR3 length: 14 amino acids. CDR3 loop: CSVEETGGGDEQFF. In nucleotides, the CDR3 is TGCAGCGTTGAAGAAACAGGGGGCGGGGATGAGCAGTTCTTC.

CDR3 loop: CSASWAGRGQPQHF. The CDR3 nucleotides are TGCAGTGCTAGTTGGGCGGGAAGGGGTCAGCCCCAGCATTTT. The chain uses TRBV20-1 and TRBJ1-5, with a weak D call TRBD1 (5 bases). The CDR3 runs 14 residues. Germline V gene data show CDR1 as DFQATT and CDR2 as SNEGSKA (reference sequence). V was clipped by 3 bases and J by 6 bases, with 15 bases between them.

This clonotype was seen only once. The chain recombines TRBV7-9 with TRBJ2-5, with D possibly being TRBD1 (6 bases). This CDR3 contains 14 residues. Germline values: CDR1 SEHNR, CDR2 FQNEAQ (reference sequence). V was pared by 5 bases and J by 1 base, with 11 bases between. For the CDR3, the DNA is TGTGCCAGCAGCATGGACAGAATCCAAGAGACCCAGTACTTC. It encodes CASSMDRIQETQYF.

This rearrangement joins TRBV5-1 to TRBJ2-3; D is ambiguous. Trimming stripped 7 bases from V and 10 bases from J, with 16 bases between. The V gene's germline CDR1 is SGHRS and CDR2 YFSETQ. The CDR3 consists of 12 residues. CDR3: CASGPIRTAQYF. In nucleotides, the CDR3 is TGCGCCAGCGGACCTATTAGGACGGCGCAGTATTTT.

The J gene is TRBJ1-2, the V gene TRBV4-1; D not resolved. Germline V gene sequence: CDR1 MGHRA, CDR2 YSYEKL. V was cut by 0 bases and J by 7 bases, with 12 bases left in between. This CDR3 contains 14 residues. DNA of the CDR3: TGCGCCAGCAGCCAAGAGTTTACAGTGGGTGGCTACACCTTC. This translates into CASSQEFTVGGYTF.

The rearrangement uses TRBV6-1 and TRBJ1-5; D is unresolved. V shed 3 bases and J shed 3 bases, with 9 bases lying between them. CDR3 size: 14 residues. Germline CDR1 is MNHNS and CDR2 is SASEGT. CDR3 region: CASSDMSVNQPQHF. In DNA form, the CDR3 reads TGTGCCAGCAGTGATATGTCAGTCAATCAGCCCCAGCATTTT.

This clonotype appeared a few times. The chain couples TRBV20-1 to TRBJ2-5; 9 bases map to TRBD2. CDR1 DFQATT and CDR2 SNEGSKA come from the germline V gene (reference sequence). V dropped 4 bases and J dropped 5; count of bases not matched to a gene: 14. CDR3 length equals 16 residues. CDR3 in DNA: TGCAGTGCTACCCCGGACCAGCGGGAGGTTGTTGAGACCCAGTACTTC. Residues: CSATPDQREVVETQYF.

J is TRBJ2-5 and V is TRBV3-1, with D unresolved. Trimming stripped 0 bases from V and 8 bases from J, with 10 bases between. The CDR3 sequence is 13 residues long. Germline CDR1 LGHDT, CDR2 YNNKEL (reference sequence). CDR3 bases: TGTGCCAGCAGCCAAGAGACCGCACTTACCCAGTACTTC. Its translation is CASSQETALTQYF.

The chain couples TRBV9 to TRBJ1-4; D is unresolved. The ends were cut back, 4 bases at V and 5 bases at J, with 6 bases in the middle. Germline assignment: CDR1 SGDLS and CDR2 YYNGEE. There are 12 residues in the CDR3. The CDR3 here is CASSRVNEKLFF. The CDR3 DNA sequence: TGTGCCAGCAGCAGGGTCAATGAAAAACTGTTTTTT.

This clonotype has a handful of counts. J is TRBJ1-4 and V is TRBV20-1; no clear D gene. The CDR3 is 12 residues long. Germline lookup yields CDR1 DFQATT and CDR2 SNEGSKA (reference sequence). Trimming removed 3 bases at V and 8 bases at J, with 10 bases between. CDR3 sequence reads: CSARGGGEKLFF. Written as DNA, the CDR3 is TGCAGTGCTAGGGGCGGAGGCGAAAAACTGTTTTTT.

The chain combines TRBV6-5 with TRBJ1-1; 7 bases are a match to TRBD1. J gave up 5 bases and V 6 bases, and 3 bases lay outside the gene matches. Germline CDR1 MNHEY, CDR2 SVGAGI. There are 12 residues in the CDR3. CDR3 nucleotides: TGTGCCAGCAGCCGGGGACAGACTGAAGCTTTCTTT. This gives the protein CASSRGQTEAFF.

This clonotype came up a few times. The chain recombines TRBV10-3 with TRBJ1-3; D gene uncertain. The germline V gene has CDR1 ENHRY and CDR2 SYGVKD. The V gene lost 7 bases and the J gene lost 2 bases, with 12 bases spanning the gap. The CDR3 has 14 residues. CDR3 nucleotide sequence: TGTGCCATCACCGACCCGGGAACTGGAAACACCATATATTTT. Its protein product is CAITDPGTGNTIYF.

This clonotype was seen more than once but under ten times. CDR3 sequence reads: CASSQDQGLVQPQHF. CDR3 sequence (DNA): TGCGCCAGCAGCCAAGATCAGGGGCTAGTGCAGCCCCAGCATTTT. The chain is built from TRBV4-1 and TRBJ1-5, with D tentatively TRBD1 (6 bases). V lost 0 bases and J lost 7, with 13 bases in between. The germline V gene has CDR1 MGHRA and CDR2 YSYEKL. This CDR3 region has 15 residues.

This clonotype was observed a few times. The rearrangement uses TRBV5-1 and TRBJ2-4, with 7 bases fitting TRBD1. CDR1 SGHRS and CDR2 YFSETQ come from the germline V gene. The V gene end was trimmed by 4 bases and the J gene end by 4 bases; junction bases not matched to a gene: 8. The CDR3 is 15 residues long. CDR3 residues: CASSPLRDSKNIQYF. CDR3 coding DNA: TGCGCCAGCAGCCCTCTCCGGGACAGTAAAAACATTCAGTACTTC.